The next 32 T cell receptor beta chains were all read from a single sample in a study of cytomegalovirus exposure and HLA in healthy donors (dated by TCRdb to about 2017). The receptor library was made with the immunoSEQ multiplex PCR assay. TCRdb provides this immuneACCESS table in a form limited to in-frame rearrangements. Some clones are lacking; in checked studies, under half of them reflect an unresolved V gene, and why the rest are absent is not known. Across this sample there are 110,000 or so clones, with about 85% seen only once. Jointly, the top ten make up approximately 2.9% of the sample. Sequenced sample: PBMCs. These receptor sequences come from a woman under 30 in good health and CMV-seronegative.

The V call is TRBV11-2, the J call TRBJ1-2; the D gene is possibly TRBD1 (5 bases). The CDR3 consists of 18 residues. CDR1 and CDR2 from the germline V gene are SGHAT and FQNNGV. V lost 3 bases, J lost 2 bases, and 22 bases lay in between. CDR3 loop: CASSFLVQTGPSNYGYTF. DNA of the CDR3: TGTGCCAGCAGCTTCCTGGTCCAAACAGGTCCAAGCAACTATGGCTACACCTTC.

The chain is built from TRBV19 and TRBJ2-7, with a tentative D call TRBD1 (5 bases). The CDR3 is made up of 14 amino acids. Trimming stripped 3 bases from V and 4 bases from J, with 13 bases between. Per the germline V gene, CDR1 is LNHDA and CDR2 is SQIVND (reference sequence). CDR3 DNA sequence: TGTGCCAGTAGTATTCGTGCAGGGTGGTACGAGCAGTACTTC. Residues: CASSIRAGWYEQYF.

The chain employs TRBV19 and TRBJ1-1; 7 bases are shared with TRBD1. The CDR3 runs to 16 residues. With V trimmed by 5 bases and J by 0 bases, 9 bases remained unmatched. The germline V gene has CDR1 LNHDA and CDR2 SQIVND (reference sequence). The CDR3 reads CASSPHRGQVNTEAFF. The CDR3 region has the DNA TGTGCCAGTAGTCCCCACAGGGGACAAGTGAACACTGAAGCTTTCTTT.

This clone appeared a single time. This chain connects TRBV4-2 to TRBJ2-3, with no clear D. Deletions cut 0 bases from V and 4 bases from J, with 8 bases between. CDR1 LGHNA and CDR2 YNFKEQ come from the germline V gene. This CDR3 comprises 14 residues. Here the CDR3 reads CASSQDQVADTQYF. CDR3 in DNA: TGTGCCAGCAGCCAAGATCAGGTCGCAGATACGCAGTATTTT.

This clone has a handful of counts. V is TRBV10-3 and J is TRBJ2-7, with 8 bases lining up with TRBD2. J gave up 0 bases and V 6 bases, and 7 bases lay outside the gene matches. The CDR3 runs to 15 residues. Germline V gene sequence: CDR1 ENHRY, CDR2 SYGVKD. CDR3 residues: CAISGRAGSSYEQYF. In nucleotides, the CDR3 is TGTGCCATCAGCGGGAGGGCAGGGAGCTCCTACGAGCAGTACTTC.

This clone was seen only once. The CDR3 spells CASSRSGDNQPQHF. The CDR3, as DNA: TGTGCCAGTAGTAGGTCAGGGGATAATCAGCCCCAGCATTTT. The chain links TRBV19 to TRBJ1-5; tentatively, D is TRBD1 (6 bases). V was shortened by 4 bases and J by 4 bases, with 11 bases between the two germline ends. The germline gives CDR1 LNHDA, CDR2 SQIVND (reference sequence). CDR3 length: 14 residues.

The V and J genes are TRBV28 and TRBJ1-1; D gene unclear. CDR1 and CDR2 from the germline V gene are MDHEN and SYDVKM. V was pared by 1 base and J by 4 bases, with 16 bases between. This CDR3 has 16 amino acids. Here the CDR3 DNA reads TGTGCCAGCAGTTTATTTGGACCCCAACGGGGCACTGAAGCTTTCTTT. It is translated as CASSLFGPQRGTEAFF.

The chain recombines TRBV6-4 with TRBJ2-3; 12 bases match TRBD2. This CDR3 has 17 residues. J was trimmed by 1 base and V by 0 bases; bases with no gene match: 2. Germline V lookup: CDR1 MRHNA, CDR2 SNTAGT. DNA of the CDR3: TGTGCCAGCAGTGACTCGGCTAGCGGGGGGGGCACAGATACGCAGTATTTT. Its protein is CASSDSASGGGTDTQYF.

The V call is TRBV7-6, the J call TRBJ1-1; 10 nucleotides match TRBD1. CDR1 is SGHVS and CDR2 is FNYEAQ in the germline V gene. CDR3 size: 18 residues. V shed 0 bases and J 5 bases; nucleotides not matched to a gene: 12. The CDR3 DNA follows: TGTGCCAGCAGCTTAGCGGGGGGACAGGGGCCCTCGACGACTGAAGCTTTCTTT. Translated: CASSLAGGQGPSTTEAFF.

The chain couples TRBV6-1 to TRBJ1-3, with 7 bases aligning to TRBD1. The V segment lost 8 bases and the J segment 2 bases; nucleotides outside the gene matches: 0. The CDR3 runs 12 residues. Germline V gives CDR1 MNHNS, CDR2 SASEGT. The CDR3 here is CASGTAGNTIYF. The CDR3 nucleotides are TGTGCCAGCGGGACAGCTGGAAACACCATATATTTT.

The chain has TRBV27 and TRBJ1-2, with a possible D match to TRBD1 (5 bases). Germline CDR1 MNHEY, CDR2 SMNVEV (reference sequence). V was pared by 7 bases and J by 5 bases, with 8 bases between. The CDR3 is made up of 11 amino acids. The CDR3 protein is CASTGGYGYTF. The CDR3 coding sequence is TGTGCCAGCACGGGGGGATATGGCTACACCTTC.

This rearrangement joins TRBV9 to TRBJ2-7; D is undetermined. The V end lost 4 bases, the J end lost 4 bases, and 12 bases lay between the germline ends. This CDR3 has 13 residues. Per the germline V gene, CDR1 is SGDLS and CDR2 is YYNGEE. CDR3 nucleotides: TGTGCCAGCAGCAGAGGTCCCCCTTACGAGCAGTACTTC. Translation gives CASSRGPPYEQYF.

V gene TRBV18 combines with J gene TRBJ1-5, with D uncertain. Deletions cut 2 bases from V and 1 base from J, with 6 bases between. Germline CDR1 and CDR2: KGHSH and LQKENI. This CDR3 comprises 14 residues. For the CDR3, the DNA is TGTGCCAGCTCACCAGGCTCAAGCAATCAGCCCCAGCATTTT. Its protein is CASSPGSSNQPQHF.

DNA of the CDR3: TGTGCCTGGAGTGCCACAAGGGGACAGGGGAATCAGCCCCAGCATTTT. As protein: CAWSATRGQGNQPQHF. The chain combines TRBV30 with TRBJ1-5; TRBD1 matches 10 bases. This CDR3 is built from 16 residues. Losses at the gene ends were 1 base for V and 4 bases for J; bases not matched to a gene: 7. Germline V gene sequence: CDR1 GTSNPN, CDR2 SVGIG (reference sequence).

The chain combines TRBV9 with TRBJ2-1, with 12 nucleotides matching TRBD2. This CDR3 spans 18 amino acids. Germline trimming cut 3 bases from V and 0 bases from J; bases unmatched to any gene: 7. Germline V gene data show CDR1 as SGDLS and CDR2 as YYNGEE. For the CDR3, the DNA is TGTGCCAGCAGCGGATCTAGCGGGGGGGGACTCTCCTACAATGAGCAGTTCTTC. Residues: CASSGSSGGGLSYNEQFF.

The chain carries TRBV6-1 and TRBJ2-7; 9 bases fit TRBD1. The CDR3 is made up of 16 amino acids. V lost 4 bases to trimming and J lost 0 bases; unmatched junction nucleotides: 7. Germline-derived CDR1 and CDR2 are MNHNS and SASEGT. The CDR3, as DNA: TGTGCCAGCAGTGGTGACAGGGGGGTCGGCTCCTACGAGCAGTACTTC. It specifies CASSGDRGVGSYEQYF.

This chain joins TRBV13 and TRBJ2-3, with D perhaps matching TRBD2 (6 bases). The germline V gene has CDR1 PRHDT and CDR2 FYEKMQ (reference sequence). CDR3 size: 14 residues. The ends were cut back, 5 bases at V and 3 bases at J, with 12 bases in the middle. For the CDR3, the DNA is TGTGCCAGCAGCCCGGGGGTAGCTACAGATACGCAGTATTTT. This codes for CASSPGVATDTQYF.

This rearrangement joins TRBV7-8 to TRBJ1-6, with 11 bases identical to TRBD1. This CDR3 has 18 amino acids. Germline CDR1 is SGHVS and CDR2 is FQNEAQ. Losses at the gene ends were 4 bases for V and 5 bases for J; bases not matched to a gene: 10. The CDR3 bases are TGTGCCAGCAGCTCGGACAGGGGGCATTCAACCGATAATTCACCCCTCCACTTT. Translated: CASSSDRGHSTDNSPLHF.

This clone was observed a handful of times. J is TRBJ1-2 and V is TRBV5-4; D not resolved. The CDR3 runs to 13 residues. In germline, CDR1 is SGHNT, CDR2 YYREEE (reference sequence). Trimming shortened V by 4 bases and J by 8 bases, and 15 bases separated the two germline ends. CDR3 amino acids: CASSQLGIRGYTF. The CDR3 nucleotides read TGTGCCAGCAGCCAACTAGGGATTCGAGGCTACACCTTC. The full variable domain, with the rest looked up from reference TRBV5-4 and TRBJ1-2, is ETGVTQSPTHLIKTRGQQVTLRCSSQSGHNTVSWYQQALGQGPQFIFQYYREEENGRGNFPPRFSGLQFPNYSSELNVNALELDDSALYLCASSQLGIRGYTFGSGTRLTVV.

The chain recombines TRBV6-1 with TRBJ1-1, with D perhaps matching TRBD1 (6 bases). Deletions cut 1 base from V and 0 bases from J, with 15 bases between. The CDR3 contains 17 residues. Germline CDR1 MNHNS, CDR2 SASEGT. The CDR3 DNA sequence: TGTGCCAGCAGTGAAGACAGGGCTGAGATACTGAACACTGAAGCTTTCTTT. It codes for CASSEDRAEILNTEAFF.

This clone has more than one count but fewer than ten. This chain's CDR3 is CASRGSSPLHF. DNA of the CDR3: TGTGCCAGCAGGGGGAGTTCACCCCTCCACTTT. The chain employs TRBV27 and TRBJ1-6; D is unresolved. Germline values: CDR1 MNHEY, CDR2 SMNVEV (reference sequence). Trimming shortened V by 6 bases and J by 9 bases, and 6 bases separated the two germline ends. This CDR3 has 11 residues.

The chain links TRBV29-1 to TRBJ1-1, with TRBD1 matching over 12 bases. With V trimmed by 0 bases and J by 4 bases, 6 bases remained unmatched. Per germline, CDR1 SQVTM and CDR2 ANQGSEA. This CDR3 region has 16 residues. CDR3 sequence reads: CSVEDRGDRGLTEAFF. As DNA, the CDR3 is TGCAGCGTTGAAGATAGGGGGGACAGGGGGCTCACTGAAGCTTTCTTT. The entire variable domain, with the rest obtained from reference TRBV29-1 and TRBJ1-1, is as follows: SAVISQKPSRDICQRGTSLTIQCQVDSQVTMMFWYRQQPGQSLTLIATANQGSEATYESGFVIDKFPISRPNLTFSTLTVSNMSPEDSSIYLCSVEDRGDRGLTEAFFGQGTRLTVV.

V gene TRBV2 combines with J gene TRBJ1-1, with 7 bases lining up with TRBD1. CDR1 SNHLY and CDR2 FYNNEI come from the germline V gene. This CDR3 spans 15 amino acids. Unmatched junction bases numbered 8, after V lost 3 bases and J lost 4 bases. The CDR3 sequence is CASSDLRQGPTEAFF. CDR3 coding DNA: TGTGCCAGCAGTGACCTTAGACAGGGTCCCACTGAAGCTTTCTTT.

This chain connects TRBV10-3 to TRBJ1-1; D unresolved. V lost 2 bases to trimming and J lost 2 bases, with 6 bases between them. Germline values: CDR1 ENHRY, CDR2 SYGVKD. This CDR3 comprises 13 residues. The CDR3 reads CAISEVSNTEAFF. The CDR3 DNA sequence: TGTGCCATCAGTGAGGTTAGTAACACTGAAGCTTTCTTT.

V and J are TRBV9 and TRBJ2-1; TRBD2 is a possible D gene (6 bases). V lost 3 bases and J lost 10, with 20 bases in between. Germline V gene data show CDR1 as SGDLS and CDR2 as YYNGEE. CDR3 length equals 15 residues. In DNA, the CDR3 is TGTGCCAGCAGCGGGAGGGGTCCCCTCTCTAACGAGCAGTTCTTC. Residues: CASSGRGPLSNEQFF.

The rearrangement joins TRBV4-1 to TRBJ2-7; tentatively, D is TRBD1 (6 bases). This CDR3 spans 18 amino acids. The V gene's germline CDR1 is MGHRA and CDR2 YSYEKL. Trimming stripped 0 bases from V and 3 bases from J, with 21 bases between. CDR3 sequence (DNA): TGCGCCAGCAGCCAAGATAGGGGGTGGTCGGACCGCTACTACGAGCAGTACTTC. Translated, it gives CASSQDRGWSDRYYEQYF.

This clone appeared once. V and J are TRBV30 and TRBJ1-2; TRBD1 might be the D (6 bases). This CDR3 comprises 14 residues. Germline V gene lookup returns CDR1 GTSNPN and CDR2 SVGIG (reference sequence). Trimming pared 2 bases from V and 6 bases from J, leaving 16 bases between. In nucleotides, the CDR3 is TGTGCCTGGAGTACCGGGGGGGGCCTCCATGGCTACACCTTC. Protein: CAWSTGGGLHGYTF.

This clone was observed a single time. The chain uses TRBV19 and TRBJ1-5, with D perhaps matching TRBD1 (5 bases). The germline V gene has CDR1 LNHDA and CDR2 SQIVND (reference sequence). V lost 10 bases and J 3 bases, leaving 19 bases between the germline ends. The CDR3 sequence is 15 residues long. The CDR3 DNA follows: TGTGCCACCACCCGCGGGGGGGGAAACAATCAGCCCCAGCATTTT. It yields the protein CATTRGGGNNQPQHF.

This sequence joins TRBV10-1 and TRBJ2-7; possibly TRBD1 for D (5 bases). The V end was cut by 0 bases, the J end by 1 base, with 7 bases between. Germline lookup yields CDR1 WNHNN and CDR2 SYGVQD (reference sequence). The CDR3 has 14 amino acids. The CDR3 spells CASSESDSSYEQYF. CDR3 coding DNA: TGCGCCAGCAGTGAGTCCGACAGTTCCTACGAGCAGTACTTC.

This sequence joins TRBV4-2 and TRBJ2-7; 9 bases fit TRBD1. This CDR3 has 15 residues. The germline CDR1 and CDR2 sequences are LGHNA and YNFKEQ. Trimming cost V 5 bases and J 5 bases; bases outside gene matches: 10. This CDR3 is CASSYSGTGNDEQYF. The DNA of the CDR3 is TGTGCCAGCAGCTACTCCGGGACAGGGAACGACGAGCAGTACTTC.

V usage is TRBV14 and J usage is TRBJ2-2; D unresolved. Germline values: CDR1 SGHDN, CDR2 FVKESK. This CDR3 has 13 amino acids. Trimming took off 2 bases at V and 3 bases at J, with 4 bases between the two ends. The CDR3 DNA sequence: TGTGCCAGCAGCCAATTATACACCGGGGAGCTGTTTTTT. This gives the protein CASSQLYTGELFF. Based on the CDR3 plus reference TRBV14 and TRBJ2-2, the full variable domain is EAGVTQFPSHSVIEKGQTVTLRCDPISGHDNLYWYRRVMGKEIKFLLHFVKESKQDESGMPNNRFLAERTGGTYSTLKVQPAELEDSGVYFCASSQLYTGELFFGEGSRLTVL.

V usage is TRBV9 and J usage is TRBJ1-2; 7 bases are a match to TRBD1. The trim removed 4 bases at V and 2 bases at J, leaving 5 bases unmatched. Per germline, CDR1 SGDLS and CDR2 YYNGEE. The CDR3 consists of 14 residues. CDR3 in DNA: TGTGCCAGCAGCTCGAGGACAGGAAACTATGGCTACACCTTC. Its protein is CASSSRTGNYGYTF.